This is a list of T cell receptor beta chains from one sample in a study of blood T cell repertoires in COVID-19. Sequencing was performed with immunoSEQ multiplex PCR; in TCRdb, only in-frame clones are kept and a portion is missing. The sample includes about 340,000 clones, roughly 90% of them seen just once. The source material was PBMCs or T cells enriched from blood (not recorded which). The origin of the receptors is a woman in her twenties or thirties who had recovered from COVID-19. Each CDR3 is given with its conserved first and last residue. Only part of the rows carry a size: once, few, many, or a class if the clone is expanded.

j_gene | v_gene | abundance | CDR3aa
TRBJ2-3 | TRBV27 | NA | CASSLAASTDTQYF
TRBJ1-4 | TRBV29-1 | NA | CSAAGTGSNEKLFF
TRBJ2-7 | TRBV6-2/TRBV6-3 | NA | CASSYSLAGGYEQYF
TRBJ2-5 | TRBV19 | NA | CASGTSGSPQETQYF
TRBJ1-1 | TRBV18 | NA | CASSPSSRANTEAFF
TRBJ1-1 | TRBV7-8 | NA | CASSERTGLNTEAFF
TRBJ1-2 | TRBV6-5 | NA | CASSEADNYGYTF
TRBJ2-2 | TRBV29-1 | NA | CSGQGAATGELFF
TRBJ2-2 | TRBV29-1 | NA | CSVATGGRGTGELFF
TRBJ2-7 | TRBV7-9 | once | CASSPDRDGEQYF
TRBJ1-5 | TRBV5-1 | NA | CASSLTGGQPQHF
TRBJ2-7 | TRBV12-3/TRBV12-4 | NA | CASTQGLDEQYF
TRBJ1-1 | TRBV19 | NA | CASSTGGAGTEAFF
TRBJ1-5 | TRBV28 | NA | CASARGTGGQPQHF
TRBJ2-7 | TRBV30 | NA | CAWSAPAAGYAYEQYF
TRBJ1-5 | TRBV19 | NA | CASSITRGQPQHF
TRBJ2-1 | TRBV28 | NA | CASRAPGGAPFF
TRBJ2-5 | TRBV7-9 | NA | CASSLEFGFTQYF
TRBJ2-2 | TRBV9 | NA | CASSVGAGAANTGELFF
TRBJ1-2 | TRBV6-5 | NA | CASSYRGGTGYTF
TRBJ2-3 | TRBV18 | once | CASSPVQGAGDTQYF
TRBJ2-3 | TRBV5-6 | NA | CASSPRTSGGASWDTQYF
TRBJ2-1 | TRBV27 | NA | CASSFLAGEQFF
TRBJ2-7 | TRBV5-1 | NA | CASSFSGYEQYF
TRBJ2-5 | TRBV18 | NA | CASSPPGLKETQYF
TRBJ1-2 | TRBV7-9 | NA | CASSSGQIYGYTF
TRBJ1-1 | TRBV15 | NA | CATSPSQVRTEAFF
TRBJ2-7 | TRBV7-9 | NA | CASTSTQTGTRVYEQYF
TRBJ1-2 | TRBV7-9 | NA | CASSSSNLYGYTF
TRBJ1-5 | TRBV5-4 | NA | CASSYTGRGLNQPQHF
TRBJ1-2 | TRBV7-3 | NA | CASSLSGQGNYGYTF
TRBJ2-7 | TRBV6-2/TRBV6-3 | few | CASSSYGGHIYEQYF
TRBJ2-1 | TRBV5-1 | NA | CASSLAAQGARNEQFF
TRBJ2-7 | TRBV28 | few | CASIGRNYEQYF
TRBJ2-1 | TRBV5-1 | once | CASSVTSGSVEQFF
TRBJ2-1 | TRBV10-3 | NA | CAIRAAGSSYNEQFF
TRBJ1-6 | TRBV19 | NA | CASSMDNGQSPLHF
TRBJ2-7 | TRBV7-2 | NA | CASSRDETGYEQYF
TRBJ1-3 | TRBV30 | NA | CAWSVTGPGNTIYF
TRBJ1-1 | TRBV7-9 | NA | CASSATGGTEAFF
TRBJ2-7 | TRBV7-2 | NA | CASSPGGEGSYEQYF
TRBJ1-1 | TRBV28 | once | CASLTTGGRTEAFF
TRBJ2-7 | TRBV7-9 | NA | CASSRGLAGVAYEQYF
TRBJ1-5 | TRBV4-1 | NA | CASSQAGTGRTQPQHF
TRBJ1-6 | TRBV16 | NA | CASSQLRESPLHF
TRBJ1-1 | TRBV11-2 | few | CASSAAGNIEAFF
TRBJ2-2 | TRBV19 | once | CASSQGARNTGELFF
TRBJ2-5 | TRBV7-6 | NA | CASSLGGRAFQETQYF
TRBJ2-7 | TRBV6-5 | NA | CASSYSTGGSYEQYF
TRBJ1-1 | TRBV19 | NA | CASSFSGMGSTEAFF
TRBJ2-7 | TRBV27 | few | CASRRLAGSYRYEQYF
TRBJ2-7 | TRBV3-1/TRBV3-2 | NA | CASSQVGRGYGYEQYF
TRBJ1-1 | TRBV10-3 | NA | CATTDPGNTEAFF
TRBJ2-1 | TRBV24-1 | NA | CATSDSGTGGEQFF